The 5 T cell receptor beta chains below all came from one sample that was sequenced in a study of T cells expressing NK-cell markers. From the 5' RACE reads, TCRdb lists one entry per CDR3 protein and no DNA. Here the sample table reports about 460,000 distinct CDR3 sequences. The sequencing sample was made of blood T cells: a sorted CD56 or NKG2C T cell subset, CD4+ or CD8+ T cells, or bulk PBMC T cells (not recorded which). Receptor source: a woman in her forties or fifties in good health.

The J gene is TRBJ2-3, the V gene TRBV7-3; there is no DNA to check the TCRdb D call of TRBD2. Germline assignment: CDR1 SGHTA and CDR2 FQGTGA. The CDR3 has 14 amino acids. CDR3 loop: CASSWNRAPDTQYF.

The chain joins TRBV6-2 or TRBV6-3 to TRBJ2-6; lacking DNA, the TRBD1 call made by TCRdb goes unchecked. Germline V lookup: CDR1 MNHEY, CDR2 SVGEGT. The CDR3 length is 15 residues. The CDR3 is CASNRQSSGANVLTF.

V usage is TRBV29-1 and J usage is TRBJ2-5. The CDR3 consists of 11 residues. The germline CDR1 and CDR2 sequences are SQVTM and ANQGSEA. CDR3 sequence reads: CSVVLQETQYF.

The chain joins TRBV2 to TRBJ2-1; TCRdb proposes TRBD2, but this gene call is untestable without DNA. Germline V lookup: CDR1 SNHLY, CDR2 FYNNEI. The CDR3 spans 13 residues. CDR3 in amino acids: CASSGLAGYEQFF.

The chain carries TRBV6-5 and TRBJ1-2; TCRdb outputs TRBD1, but without DNA this stays unchecked. Per germline, CDR1 MNHEY and CDR2 SVGAGI. The CDR3 runs 17 residues. CDR3 residues: CASRYSGTGGNLGGYTF.